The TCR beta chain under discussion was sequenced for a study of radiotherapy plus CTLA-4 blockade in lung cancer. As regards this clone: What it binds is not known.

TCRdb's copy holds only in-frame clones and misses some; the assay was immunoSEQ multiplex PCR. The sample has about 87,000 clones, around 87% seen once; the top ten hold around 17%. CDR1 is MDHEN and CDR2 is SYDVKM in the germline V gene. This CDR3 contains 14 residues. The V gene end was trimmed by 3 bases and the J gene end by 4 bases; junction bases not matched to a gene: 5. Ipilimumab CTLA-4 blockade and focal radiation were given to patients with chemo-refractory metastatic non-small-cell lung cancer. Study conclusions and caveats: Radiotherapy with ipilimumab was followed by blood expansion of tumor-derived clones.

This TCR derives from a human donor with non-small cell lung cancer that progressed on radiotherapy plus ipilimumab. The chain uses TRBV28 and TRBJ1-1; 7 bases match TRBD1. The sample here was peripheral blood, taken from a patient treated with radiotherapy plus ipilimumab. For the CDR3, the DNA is TGTGCCAGCAGTTTCCCTACAGGGGTCACTGAAGCTTTCTTT. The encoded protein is CASSFPTGVTEAFF.